The present TCR beta chain was sequenced within a study of blood T cells in healthy people across ages. The CDR3 extends over 13 amino acids. The junction had 1 base not matched to a gene; V was cut back by 8 bases and J by 8 bases. Germline V gene sequence: CDR1 MNHEY, CDR2 SVGEGT. Findings and caveats of the study: Not knowing donor CMV status may have confounded expanded clonotype changes.

This clonotype showed up just a few times. The antigen remains unidentified. The second PCR ran roughly 7 to 11 cycles with a sample-barcoded 5' primer and J-beta primers. All samples yielded 2.5 million or more CDR3-containing paired-end reads. MiXCR, run by TCRdb on the 5' RACE reads, gives a single entry per CDR3 protein. This table has 650,000 or so distinct CDR3 sequences, about 50% appearing once. Every donor provided roughly 10 milliliters of peripheral blood. The J gene is TRBJ2-1, the V gene TRBV6-2 or TRBV6-3; 15 bases map to TRBD2. This TCR came from a woman of 80 years or more in good health. The sample taken for sequencing was blood. CDR3 DNA: TGTGCCAGCCGGACTAGCGGGAGGGATGAGCAGTTCTTC. Amino acids: CASRTSGRDEQFF.